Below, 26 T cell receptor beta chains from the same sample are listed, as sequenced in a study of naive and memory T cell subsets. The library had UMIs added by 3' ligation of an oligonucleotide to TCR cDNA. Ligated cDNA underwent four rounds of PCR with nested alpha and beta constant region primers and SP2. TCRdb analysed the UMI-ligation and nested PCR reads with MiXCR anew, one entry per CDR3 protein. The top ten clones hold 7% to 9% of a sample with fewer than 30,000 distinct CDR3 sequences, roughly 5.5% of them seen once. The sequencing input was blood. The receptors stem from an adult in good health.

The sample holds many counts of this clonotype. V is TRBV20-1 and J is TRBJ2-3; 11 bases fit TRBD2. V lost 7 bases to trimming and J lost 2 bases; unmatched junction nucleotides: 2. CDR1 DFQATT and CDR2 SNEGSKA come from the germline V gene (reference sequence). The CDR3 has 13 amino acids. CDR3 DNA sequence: TGCAGTGGACTAGCGGGACCCACAGATACGCAGTATTTT. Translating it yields CSGLAGPTDTQYF.

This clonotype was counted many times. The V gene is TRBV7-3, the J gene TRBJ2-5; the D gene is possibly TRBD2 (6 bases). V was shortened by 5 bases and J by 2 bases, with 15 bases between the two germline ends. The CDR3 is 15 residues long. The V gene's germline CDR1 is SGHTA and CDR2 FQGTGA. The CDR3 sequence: CASSRFSGQQETQYF. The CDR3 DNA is TGTGCCAGCAGCCGATTTAGCGGACAACAAGAGACCCAGTACTTC.

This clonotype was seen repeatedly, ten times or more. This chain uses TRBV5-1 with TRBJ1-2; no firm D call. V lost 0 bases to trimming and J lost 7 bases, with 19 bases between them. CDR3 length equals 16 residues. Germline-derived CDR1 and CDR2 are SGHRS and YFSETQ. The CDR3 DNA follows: TGCGCCAGCAGCTTGGCCCGTGCCCTAGGCTTTAGTGGCTACACCTTC. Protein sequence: CASSLARALGFSGYTF.

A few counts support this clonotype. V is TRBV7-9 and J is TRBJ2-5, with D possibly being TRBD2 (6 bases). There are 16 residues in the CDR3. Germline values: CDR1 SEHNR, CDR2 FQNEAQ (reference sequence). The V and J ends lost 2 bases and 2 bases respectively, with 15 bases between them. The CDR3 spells CASSLRYPAGQETQYF. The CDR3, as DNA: TGTGCCAGCAGCTTACGGTACCCCGCGGGGCAAGAGACCCAGTACTTC.

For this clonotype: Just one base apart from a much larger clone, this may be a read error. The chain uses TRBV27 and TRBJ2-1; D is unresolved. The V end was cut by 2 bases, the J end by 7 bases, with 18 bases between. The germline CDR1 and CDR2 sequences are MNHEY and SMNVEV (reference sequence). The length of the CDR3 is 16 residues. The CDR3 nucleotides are TGTGCCAGCAGTTTAGAACCCAACCCAAGAAGGAATGAGCAGTTCTTC. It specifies CASSLEPNPRRNEQFF.

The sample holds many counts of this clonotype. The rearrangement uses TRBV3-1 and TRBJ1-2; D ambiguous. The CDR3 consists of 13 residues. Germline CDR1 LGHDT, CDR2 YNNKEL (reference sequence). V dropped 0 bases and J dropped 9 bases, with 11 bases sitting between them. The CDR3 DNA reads TGTGCCAGCAGCCAAGATTGGCCAGTAAGCTACACCTTC. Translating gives CASSQDWPVSYTF.

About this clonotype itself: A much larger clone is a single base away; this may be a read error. The chain's CDR3 is CASSISSAGDNERFF. The CDR3 DNA is TGTGCCAGTAGTATAAGTTCAGCGGGGGACAATGAGCGGTTCTTC. The chain employs TRBV19 and TRBJ2-1; TRBD2 matches 8 bases. Germline loops: CDR1 LNHDA, CDR2 SQIVND (reference sequence). CDR3 length: 15 amino acids.

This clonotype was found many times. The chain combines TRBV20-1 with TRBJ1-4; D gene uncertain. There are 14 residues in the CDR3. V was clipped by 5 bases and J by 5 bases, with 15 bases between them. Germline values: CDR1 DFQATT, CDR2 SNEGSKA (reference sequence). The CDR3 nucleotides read TGCAGTGCTTCCCGGACCGCGATAAATGAAAAACTGTTTTTT. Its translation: CSASRTAINEKLFF.

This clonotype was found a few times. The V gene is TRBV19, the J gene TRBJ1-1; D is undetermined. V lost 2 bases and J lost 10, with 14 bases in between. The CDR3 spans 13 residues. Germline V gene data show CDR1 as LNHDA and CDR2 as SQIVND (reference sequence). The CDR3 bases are TGTGCCAGTAGTATACGAAACCCAACGGCAGCTTTCTTT. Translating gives CASSIRNPTAAFF.

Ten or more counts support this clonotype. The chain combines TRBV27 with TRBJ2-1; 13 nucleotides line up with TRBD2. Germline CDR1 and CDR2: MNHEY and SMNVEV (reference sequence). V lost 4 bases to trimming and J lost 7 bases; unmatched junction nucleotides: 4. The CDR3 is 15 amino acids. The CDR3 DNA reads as TGTGCCAGCAGTTCGGGACTAGCGGGGTATAATGAGCAGTTCTTC. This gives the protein CASSSGLAGYNEQFF.

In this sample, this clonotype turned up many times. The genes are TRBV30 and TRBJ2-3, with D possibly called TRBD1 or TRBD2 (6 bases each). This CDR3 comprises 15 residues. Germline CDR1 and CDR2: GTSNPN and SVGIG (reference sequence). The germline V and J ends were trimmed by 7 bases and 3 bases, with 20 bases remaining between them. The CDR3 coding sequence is TGTGCCTCTGTCAGTGGGGGGCGTTTGACAGATACGCAGTATTTT. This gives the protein CASVSGGRLTDTQYF.

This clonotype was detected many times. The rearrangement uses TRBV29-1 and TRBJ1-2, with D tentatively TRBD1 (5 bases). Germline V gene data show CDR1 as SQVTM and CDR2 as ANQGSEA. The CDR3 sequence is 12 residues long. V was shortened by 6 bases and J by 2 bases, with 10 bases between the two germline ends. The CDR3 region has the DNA TGCAGCGTCGCCAGGGACAACTATGGCTACACCTTC. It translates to CSVARDNYGYTF.

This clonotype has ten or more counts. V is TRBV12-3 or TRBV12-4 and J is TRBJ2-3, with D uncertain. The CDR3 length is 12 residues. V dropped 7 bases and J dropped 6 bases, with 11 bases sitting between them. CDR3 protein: CASTQSVDTQYF. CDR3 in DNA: TGTGCCAGCACCCAGAGTGTGGATACGCAGTATTTT.

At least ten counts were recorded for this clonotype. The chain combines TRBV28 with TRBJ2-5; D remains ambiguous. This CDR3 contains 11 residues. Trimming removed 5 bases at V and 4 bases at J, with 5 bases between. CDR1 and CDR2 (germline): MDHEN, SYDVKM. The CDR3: CASSRRETQYF. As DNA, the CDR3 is TGTGCCAGCAGTCGCCGAGAGACCCAGTACTTC.

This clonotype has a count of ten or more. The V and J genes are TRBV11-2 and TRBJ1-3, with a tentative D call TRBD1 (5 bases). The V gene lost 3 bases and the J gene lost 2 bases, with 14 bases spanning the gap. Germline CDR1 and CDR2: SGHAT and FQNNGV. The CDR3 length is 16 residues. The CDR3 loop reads CASSLRRGFTGNTIYF. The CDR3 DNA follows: TGTGCCAGCAGCTTGAGGAGGGGTTTCACTGGAAACACCATATATTTT.

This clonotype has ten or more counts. CDR3 sequence reads: CASSLYRDLSYNEQFF. Written as DNA, the CDR3 is TGTGCCAGCAGTTTATACAGGGACCTTTCCTACAATGAGCAGTTCTTC. The rearrangement links TRBV27 to TRBJ2-1; the D gene is possibly TRBD1 (6 bases). Between the trimmed V and J ends, which lost 1 base and 1 base, there was a span of 11 bases. The germline gives CDR1 MNHEY, CDR2 SMNVEV (reference sequence). The CDR3 loop spans 16 amino acids.

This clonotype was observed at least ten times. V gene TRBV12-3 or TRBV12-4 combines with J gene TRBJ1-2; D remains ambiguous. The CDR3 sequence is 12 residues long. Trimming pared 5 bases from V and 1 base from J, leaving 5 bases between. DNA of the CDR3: TGTGCCAGCAGTCAGTATAACTATGGCTACACCTTC. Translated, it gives CASSQYNYGYTF.

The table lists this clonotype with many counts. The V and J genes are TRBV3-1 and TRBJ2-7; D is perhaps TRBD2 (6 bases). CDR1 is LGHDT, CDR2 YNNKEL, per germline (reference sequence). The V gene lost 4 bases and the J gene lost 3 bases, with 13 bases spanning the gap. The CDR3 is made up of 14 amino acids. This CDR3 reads CASSRNGGSYEQYF. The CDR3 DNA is TGTGCCAGCAGCCGAAACGGGGGTAGCTACGAGCAGTACTTC.

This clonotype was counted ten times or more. The CDR3 DNA reads as TGCGCCAGCAGCTTGGACAGACGCAATGAGCAGTTCTTC. Protein sequence: CASSLDRRNEQFF. The chain is built from TRBV5-1 and TRBJ2-1; D is ambiguous. The V end was cut by 0 bases, the J end by 6 bases, with 7 bases between. This CDR3 has 13 residues. Germline CDR1 reads SGHRS; CDR2 reads YFSETQ.

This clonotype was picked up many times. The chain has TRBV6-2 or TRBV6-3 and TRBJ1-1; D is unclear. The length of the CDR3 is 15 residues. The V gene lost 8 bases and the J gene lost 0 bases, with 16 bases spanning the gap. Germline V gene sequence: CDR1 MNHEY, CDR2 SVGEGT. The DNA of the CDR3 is TGTGCCAGCCACTGGTCCGGATTCATGAACACTGAAGCTTTCTTT. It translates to CASHWSGFMNTEAFF.

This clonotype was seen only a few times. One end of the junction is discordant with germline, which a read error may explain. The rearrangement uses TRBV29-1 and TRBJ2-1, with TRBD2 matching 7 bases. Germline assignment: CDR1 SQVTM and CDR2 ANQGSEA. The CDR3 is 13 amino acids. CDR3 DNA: TGCAGCGTTACCAGACTAGCCGACCTTAATCTGGTCTTC. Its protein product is CSVTRLADLNLVF.

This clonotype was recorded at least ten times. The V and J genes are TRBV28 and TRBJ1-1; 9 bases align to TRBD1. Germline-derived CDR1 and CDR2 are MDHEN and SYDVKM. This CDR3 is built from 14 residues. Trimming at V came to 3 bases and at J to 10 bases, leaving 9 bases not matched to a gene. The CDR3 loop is CASSFTGTGNLAFF. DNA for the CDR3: TGTGCCAGCAGTTTCACCGGGACAGGGAATCTAGCTTTCTTT.

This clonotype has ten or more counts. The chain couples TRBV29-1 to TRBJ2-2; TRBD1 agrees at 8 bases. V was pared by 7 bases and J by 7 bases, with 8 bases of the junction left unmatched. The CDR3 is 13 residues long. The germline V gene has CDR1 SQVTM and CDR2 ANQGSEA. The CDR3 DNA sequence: TGCAGCGATCCGGACAGGGATGACGGGGAGCTGTTTTTT. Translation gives CSDPDRDDGELFF.

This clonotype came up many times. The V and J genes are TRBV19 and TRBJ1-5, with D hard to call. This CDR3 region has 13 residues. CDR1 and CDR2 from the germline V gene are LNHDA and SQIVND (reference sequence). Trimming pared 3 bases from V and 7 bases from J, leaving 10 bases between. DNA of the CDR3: TGTGCCAGTAGTATCGGGGTGCAGCAGCCCCAGCATTTT. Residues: CASSIGVQQPQHF. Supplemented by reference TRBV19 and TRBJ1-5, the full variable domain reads DGGITQSPKYLFRKEGQNVTLSCEQNLNHDAMYWYRQDPGQGLRLIYYSQIVNDFQKGDIAEGYSVSREKKESFPLTVTSAQKNPTAFYLCASSIGVQQPQHFGDGTRLSIL.

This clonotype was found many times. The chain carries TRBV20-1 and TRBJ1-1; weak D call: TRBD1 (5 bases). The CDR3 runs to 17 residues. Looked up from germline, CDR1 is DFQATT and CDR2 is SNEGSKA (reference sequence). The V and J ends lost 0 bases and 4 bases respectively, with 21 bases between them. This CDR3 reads CSARDIPVGLRTTEAFF. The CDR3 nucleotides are TGCAGTGCTAGAGATATCCCGGTGGGGCTGCGTACCACTGAAGCTTTCTTT.

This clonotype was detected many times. CDR3 DNA: TGTGCCATCAGTGAAGGGAGCAATGAGCAGTTCTTC. Translation: CAISEGSNEQFF. V gene TRBV10-3 combines with J gene TRBJ2-1; D might be TRBD2 (5 bases). Trimming removed 3 bases at V and 6 bases at J, with 6 bases between. Germline CDR1 reads ENHRY; CDR2 reads SYGVKD. The CDR3 contains 12 residues.